The 29 T cell receptor beta chains given below trace back to one sample, sequenced in a study of blood T cell repertoires in COVID-19. Data came from immunoSEQ multiplex PCR; TCRdb stores just in-frame clones and leaves some out. The sample has about 110,000 clones; roughly 88% are singletons. The sample was peripheral blood. Receptors originate from a man in his fifties with active or convalescent COVID-19.

V usage is TRBV11-2 and J usage is TRBJ2-7; D possibly corresponds to TRBD1 (5 bases). This CDR3 is built from 13 residues. Per the germline V gene, CDR1 is SGHAT and CDR2 is FQNNGV. V was shortened by 0 bases and J by 7 bases, with 10 bases between the two germline ends. The CDR3 DNA reads TGTGCCAGCAGCTTAGATGTAGGGGTTGAGCAGTACTTC. Protein sequence: CASSLDVGVEQYF.

The chain joins TRBV18 to TRBJ1-4, with D hard to call. CDR3 length equals 13 residues. Germline V gene lookup returns CDR1 KGHSH and CDR2 LQKENI. Trimming stripped 2 bases from V and 6 bases from J, with 7 bases between. For the CDR3, the DNA is TGTGCCAGCTCACCAGACATGGATGAAAAACTGTTTTTT. Residues: CASSPDMDEKLFF.

CDR3 in DNA: TGTGCCAGTACGGACAGGCGAGGGGCAGATACGCAGTATTTT. Residues: CASTDRRGADTQYF. V is TRBV19 and J is TRBJ2-3; 7 bases are shared with TRBD1. CDR1 and CDR2 (germline): LNHDA, SQIVND (reference sequence). This CDR3 has 14 residues. The V segment lost 7 bases and the J segment 4 bases; nucleotides outside the gene matches: 8. Full variable domain (missing parts from reference TRBV19 and TRBJ2-3): DGGITQSPKYLFRKEGQNVTLSCEQNLNHDAMYWYRQDPGQGLRLIYYSQIVNDFQKGDIAEGYSVSREKKESFPLTVTSAQKNPTAFYLCASTDRRGADTQYFGPGTRLTVL.

The chain employs TRBV24-1 and TRBJ2-2; 12 bases are a match to TRBD1. Trimming at V came to 2 bases and at J to 5 bases, leaving 8 bases not matched to a gene. Germline CDR1 reads KGHDR; CDR2 reads SFDVKD. The CDR3 consists of 18 residues. The CDR3 DNA reads TGTGCCACCAGTGATTATTCGGGACAGGGGGCATGGACCGGGGAGCTGTTTTTT. It codes for CATSDYSGQGAWTGELFF.

The chain is built from TRBV27 and TRBJ2-1, with 8 nucleotides matching TRBD2. The V and J ends lost 3 bases and 10 bases, in that order; junction bases with no gene match: 8. The germline CDR1 and CDR2 sequences are MNHEY and SMNVEV (reference sequence). The CDR3 runs to 14 residues. The CDR3 sequence: CASSFPGLAGEQFF. CDR3 sequence (DNA): TGTGCCAGCAGTTTTCCCGGACTAGCAGGGGAGCAGTTCTTC.

This chain links TRBV24-1 with TRBJ2-1; tentative D call: TRBD2 (6 bases). This CDR3 has 14 amino acids. Germline assignment: CDR1 KGHDR and CDR2 SFDVKD. Trimming cost V 6 bases and J 8 bases, with 16 bases left between them. Here the CDR3 DNA reads TGTGCCACCAGTAAGGAGGGGTACGTGGATGAGCAGTTCTTC. It encodes CATSKEGYVDEQFF.

The genes are TRBV10-3 and TRBJ1-6; D perhaps matches TRBD1 (5 bases). V dropped 11 bases and J dropped 5 bases, with 13 bases sitting between them. The germline gives CDR1 ENHRY, CDR2 SYGVKD. This CDR3 has 13 residues. Here the CDR3 reads CAASRENNSPLHF. The CDR3 region has the DNA TGTGCCGCGTCCAGGGAAAATAATTCACCCCTCCACTTT.

This clone has a single count. The chain carries TRBV28 and TRBJ1-2; 11 bases map to TRBD1. Per the germline V gene, CDR1 is MDHEN and CDR2 is SYDVKM. The CDR3 sequence is 17 residues long. V was clipped by 2 bases and J by 4 bases; unmatched bases: 9. The DNA for the CDR3 is TGTGCCAGCAGTTTAGGGGACTGGACAGGGGGCTTCTATGGCTACACCTTC. Amino acid sequence: CASSLGDWTGGFYGYTF.

This chain uses TRBV6-2 or TRBV6-3 with TRBJ2-1, with no clear D. Trimming removed 2 bases from V and 2 bases from J, with 7 bases in between. Germline V gives CDR1 MNHEY, CDR2 SVGEGT. The CDR3 spans 14 residues. CDR3 protein: CASSYLVPYNEQFF. The CDR3 DNA follows: TGTGCCAGCAGTTACCTTGTTCCCTACAATGAGCAGTTCTTC.

V is TRBV27 and J is TRBJ2-2; TRBD2 agrees at 8 bases. The CDR3 has 14 amino acids. With 3 bases clipped from V and 5 bases from J, the junction kept 2 bases outside the gene matches. Per germline, CDR1 MNHEY and CDR2 SMNVEV (reference sequence). CDR3: CASSLAGGTGELFF. CDR3 nucleotides: TGTGCCAGCAGTTTGGCGGGAGGTACCGGGGAGCTGTTTTTT.

The chain couples TRBV4-3 to TRBJ2-1; TRBD2 agrees at 7 bases. The junction had 15 bases not matched to a gene; V was cut back by 0 bases and J by 7 bases. In germline, CDR1 is LGHNA, CDR2 YSLEER. The CDR3 is made up of 18 amino acids. CDR3 region: CASSQDSWAGEPGNEQFF. As DNA, the CDR3 is TGCGCCAGCAGCCAAGATAGTTGGGCGGGAGAACCGGGGAATGAGCAGTTCTTC.

This chain links TRBV7-9 with TRBJ2-1, with a tentative D call TRBD1 (6 bases). This CDR3 region has 16 residues. V gave up 4 bases and J gave up 2 bases, with 15 bases separating them. Looked up from germline, CDR1 is SEHNR and CDR2 is FQNEAQ (reference sequence). CDR3 in DNA: TGTGCCAGCAGCTCGATGGGGGCGGAAACCTACAATGAGCAGTTCTTC. Translated, it gives CASSSMGAETYNEQFF.

This rearrangement joins TRBV5-1 to TRBJ1-1, with unresolved D. Germline V gives CDR1 SGHRS, CDR2 YFSETQ. The CDR3 extends over 14 amino acids. The ends were cut back, 0 bases at V and 7 bases at J, with 13 bases in the middle. The CDR3 is CASSLARGFGEAFF. The CDR3 DNA sequence: TGCGCCAGCAGCTTGGCCAGAGGGTTCGGTGAAGCTTTCTTT. Supplemented by reference TRBV5-1 and TRBJ1-1, the full variable domain reads KAGVTQTPRYLIKTRGQQVTLSCSPISGHRSVSWYQQTPGQGLQFLFEYFSETQRNKGNFPGRFSGRQFSNSRSEMNVSTLELGDSALYLCASSLARGFGEAFFGQGTRLTVV.

V is TRBV27 and J is TRBJ2-7, with a tentative D call TRBD2 (5 bases). The CDR3 spans 13 residues. The germline V and J ends were trimmed by 5 bases and 3 bases, with 11 bases remaining between them. Germline V gives CDR1 MNHEY, CDR2 SMNVEV (reference sequence). CDR3 bases: TGTGCCAGCAGTCTTGGGAGATACTACGAGCAGTACTTC. This sequence encodes CASSLGRYYEQYF.

The V and J genes are TRBV7-9 and TRBJ1-3, with D perhaps matching TRBD1 (5 bases). CDR3 size: 12 residues. Trimming removed 10 bases at V and 0 bases at J, with 7 bases between. Germline-derived CDR1 and CDR2 are SEHNR and FQNEAQ (reference sequence). CDR3 coding DNA: TGTGCCATCGGGGGCTCTGGAAACACCATATATTTT. This sequence encodes CAIGGSGNTIYF.

This clone was recorded only once. Its ends do not fully match the called genes, so a read error is possible. The V call is TRBV7-7, the J call TRBJ2-5; TRBD2 agrees at 13 bases. The V gene's germline CDR1 is SSHAT and CDR2 FNYEAQ (reference sequence). The CDR3 spans 15 residues. The DNA for the CDR3 is TGTGCTAGCAGCTCCGGACTAGCGGGAGTAGAGACCCAGTACTTC. It specifies CASSSGLAGVETQYF.

The rearrangement joins TRBV6-1 to TRBJ1-5; 8 nucleotides line up with TRBD1. Germline V gene sequence: CDR1 MNHNS, CDR2 SASEGT. V lost 2 bases, J lost 7 bases, and 10 bases stayed unmatched. The CDR3 is 16 amino acids. The CDR3 sequence is CASSERYRTGRQPQHF. The CDR3 region has the DNA TGTGCCAGCAGTGAAAGATACCGGACAGGGAGACAGCCCCAGCATTTT.

This clone was seen a few times. This sequence joins TRBV7-8 and TRBJ2-7; D might be TRBD1 (5 bases). The V end was cut by 4 bases, the J end by 2 bases, with 15 bases between. This CDR3 has 15 amino acids. The germline CDR1 and CDR2 sequences are SGHVS and FQNEAQ. CDR3 bases: TGTGCCAGCAGCTCTACCAGGGCCTTACCCTACGAGCAGTACTTC. Protein sequence: CASSSTRALPYEQYF.

This rearrangement joins TRBV6-2 or TRBV6-3 to TRBJ2-4, with TRBD2 identical over 9 bases. Germline V gives CDR1 MNHEY, CDR2 SVGEGT. V lost 4 bases and J lost 5; bases outside the gene matches: 6. The CDR3 is made up of 15 amino acids. The CDR3 is CASSSGLAQENIQYF. The CDR3 DNA is TGTGCCAGCAGTTCGGGACTAGCCCAGGAAAACATTCAGTACTTC.

The gene calls are TRBV5-8 and TRBJ1-1; D not resolved. In germline, CDR1 is SGHTS, CDR2 YDEGEE. The CDR3 runs to 13 residues. Trimming left V 1 base short and J 3 bases short, with 7 bases between. This CDR3 reads CASSLLGDTEAFF. The CDR3 DNA is TGTGCCAGCAGCTTGCTCGGAGACACTGAAGCTTTCTTT.

The chain employs TRBV3-1 (or the pseudogene TRBV3-2) and TRBJ2-3, with D tentatively TRBD2 (5 bases). The CDR3 totals 17 residues. From germline, CDR1 is LGHDT and CDR2 YNNKEL (reference sequence). V was trimmed by 3 bases and J by 0 bases, leaving 16 bases between them. CDR3 sequence (DNA): TGTGCCAGCAGCCAGACCCGACTACTAACTAGCACAGATACGCAGTATTTT. Encoded protein: CASSQTRLLTSTDTQYF.

This sequence joins TRBV30 and TRBJ2-6, with D hard to call. V gave up 0 bases and J gave up 2 bases, with 8 bases separating them. This CDR3 is built from 15 residues. Germline CDR1 reads GTSNPN; CDR2 reads SVGIG (reference sequence). The CDR3 DNA sequence: TGTGCCTGGAGTGTCGGTTTAGCTGGGGCCAACGTCCTGACTTTC. Translated, it gives CAWSVGLAGANVLTF.

The rearrangement links TRBV4-1 to TRBJ1-1, with a possible D match to TRBD1 (5 bases). The germline gives CDR1 MGHRA, CDR2 YSYEKL. Trimming pared 7 bases from V and 0 bases from J, leaving 12 bases between. The CDR3 totals 14 residues. In DNA form, the CDR3 reads TGCGCCAGCACCTCAGACAGAATGAACACTGAAGCTTTCTTT. Translation: CASTSDRMNTEAFF.

This clone has a single count. V and J are TRBV7-9 and TRBJ2-5; a possible D gene is TRBD2 (5 bases). The germline CDR1 and CDR2 sequences are SEHNR and FQNEAQ (reference sequence). Trimming cost V 2 bases and J 4 bases, with 14 bases left between them. This CDR3 region has 15 residues. CDR3 DNA sequence: TGTGCCAGCAGCTTAATATGGAGCCGGGGAGAGACCCAGTACTTC. Amino acids: CASSLIWSRGETQYF.

This sequence joins TRBV3-1 (or the pseudogene TRBV3-2) and TRBJ1-1; a weak D match, TRBD1 (6 bases). Trimming took off 0 bases at V and 10 bases at J, with 9 bases between the two ends. Germline CDR1 and CDR2: LGHDT and YNNKEL (reference sequence). This CDR3 has 12 residues. Here the CDR3 reads CASSQDGRGAFF. The CDR3 DNA follows: TGTGCCAGCAGCCAAGACGGCAGGGGAGCTTTCTTT.

The rearrangement joins TRBV28 to TRBJ2-3, with D unclear. V was clipped by 2 bases and J by 2 bases, with 17 bases between them. The length of the CDR3 is 17 residues. Germline lookup yields CDR1 MDHEN and CDR2 SYDVKM. CDR3 in amino acids: CASSLAGAEESTDTQYF. DNA of the CDR3: TGTGCCAGCAGTTTAGCCGGCGCGGAAGAGTCCACAGATACGCAGTATTTT. The whole variable domain, filled in from reference TRBV28 and TRBJ2-3, reads DVKVTQSSRYLVKRTGEKVFLECVQDMDHENMFWYRQDPGLGLRLIYFSYDVKMKEKGDIPEGYSVSREKKERFSLILESASTNQTSMYLCASSLAGAEESTDTQYFGPGTRLTVL.

The chain has TRBV11-2 and TRBJ2-1; TRBD1 might be the D (5 bases). The ends were cut back, 1 base at V and 5 bases at J, with 6 bases in the middle. Germline V lookup: CDR1 SGHAT, CDR2 FQNNGV. This CDR3 comprises 13 residues. CDR3 sequence reads: CASSLGQNNEQFF. DNA for the CDR3: TGTGCCAGCAGCTTAGGACAGAACAATGAGCAGTTCTTC.

The chain is built from TRBV3-1 (or the pseudogene TRBV3-2) and TRBJ1-6; D might be TRBD1 (6 bases). V gave up 2 bases and J gave up 6 bases, with 11 bases separating them. CDR1 and CDR2 from the germline V gene are LGHDT and YNNKEL (reference sequence). The CDR3 spans 15 residues. CDR3 in amino acids: CASSQIRGSNSPLHF. The DNA of the CDR3 is TGTGCCAGCAGCCAAATCAGGGGAAGTAATTCACCCCTCCACTTT.

The rearrangement uses TRBV12-3 or TRBV12-4 and TRBJ1-2; TRBD1 is a possible D gene (5 bases). V was clipped by 6 bases and J by 4 bases, with 9 bases between them. This CDR3 comprises 12 residues. The CDR3 nucleotides read TGTGCCAGCAGCGAGACAGCCTATGGCTACACCTTC. Protein: CASSETAYGYTF.